These T cell receptor beta chains were read from a single sample in a study of cytomegalovirus exposure and HLA in healthy donors. The table came from immunoSEQ multiplex PCR; TCRdb's copy has only in-frame clones and leaves some out. The sample gives just over 150,000 clones, 80% to 90% of which show up once; roughly 6.7% is in the top ten. Sequenced material: PBMCs. The source of these receptors is a man aged 50-59 years in good health and CMV-seropositive. CDR3s include the opening cysteine and the closing phenylalanine or tryptophan. A D gene is named only where the DNA matches it firmly. Clone size appears in some rows only: once, few, many, or a class for an expanded clone.

len: 17; abundance: -; j_gene: TRBJ2-1; v_gene: TRBV11-1; d_gene: TRBD2; CDR3nt: TGTGCCAGCAGCTTATTCGAATCTTCGGCGGGAGGGGATGAGCAGTTCTTC; CDR3aa: CASSLFESSAGGDEQFF
len: 13; abundance: -; j_gene: TRBJ2-3; v_gene: TRBV27; d_gene: -; CDR3nt: TGTGCCAGCAGTTTCTGGAGGGCAGATACGCAGTATTTT; CDR3aa: CASSFWRADTQYF
len: 17; abundance: -; j_gene: TRBJ2-6; v_gene: TRBV9; d_gene: -; CDR3nt: TGTGCCAGCAGCCTAGACGAATTGGGAGCCGGGGCCAACGTCCTGACTTTC; CDR3aa: CASSLDELGAGANVLTF
len: 17; abundance: few; j_gene: TRBJ1-3; v_gene: TRBV7-9; d_gene: -; CDR3nt: TGTGCCAGCAGCGGCCGGGATGTGTTAGACTCTGGAAACACCATATATTTT; CDR3aa: CASSGRDVLDSGNTIYF
len: 16; abundance: -; j_gene: TRBJ2-3; v_gene: TRBV10-1; d_gene: TRBD1; CDR3nt: TGCGCCAGCAGTGGGATCGACAGGGGAGACGCAGATACGCAGTATTTT; CDR3aa: CASSGIDRGDADTQYF
len: 16; abundance: once; j_gene: TRBJ2-1; v_gene: TRBV11-1; d_gene: TRBD2; CDR3nt: TGTGCCAGCAGCTTAGTAGGGACTAGCTCGTTGATTGAGCAGTTCTTC; CDR3aa: CASSLVGTSSLIEQFF
len: 17; abundance: -; j_gene: TRBJ2-1; v_gene: TRBV7-7; d_gene: TRBD2; CDR3nt: TGTGCTAGCAGCCCCTCCGGGAGTCTAGCGGGAGGCTATGAGCAGTTCTTC; CDR3aa: CASSPSGSLAGGYEQFF
len: 15; abundance: once; j_gene: TRBJ2-1; v_gene: TRBV5-1; d_gene: TRBD2; CDR3nt: TGCGCCAGCAGCTGGACTAGCGGGAGTCTCAATGAGCAGTTCTTC; CDR3aa: CASSWTSGSLNEQFF
len: 13; abundance: -; j_gene: TRBJ2-1; v_gene: TRBV30; d_gene: -; CDR3nt: TGTGCCTGGACAGCGTCCCTGGGCAATGAGCAGTTCTTC; CDR3aa: CAWTASLGNEQFF
len: 15; abundance: -; j_gene: TRBJ2-7; v_gene: TRBV19; d_gene: TRBD1; CDR3nt: TGTGCCAGTAGTGGACAGGGGGGTGGCTCCTACGAGCAGTACTTC; CDR3aa: CASSGQGGGSYEQYF
len: 21; abundance: -; j_gene: TRBJ1-5; v_gene: TRBV15; d_gene: TRBD1; CDR3nt: TGTGCCACCAGCGGCCTGGTAACAGGACAGGGTGATTTTAGGGGCAATCAGCCCCAGCATTTT; CDR3aa: CATSGLVTGQGDFRGNQPQHF
len: 13; abundance: -; j_gene: TRBJ1-1; v_gene: TRBV19; d_gene: -; CDR3nt: TGTGCCAGTAGAACGGACACGAACACTGAAGCTTTCTTT; CDR3aa: CASRTDTNTEAFF
len: 16; abundance: -; j_gene: TRBJ2-2; v_gene: TRBV7-9; d_gene: TRBD1; CDR3nt: TGTGCCAGCAGCTTTCCGGGAAAGGGGGCAGGCGGGGAGCTGTTTTTT; CDR3aa: CASSFPGKGAGGELFF
len: 13; abundance: -; j_gene: TRBJ2-3; v_gene: TRBV10-2; d_gene: -; CDR3nt: TGCGCCAGCAGTGATGGGGCCACAGATACGCAGTATTTT; CDR3aa: CASSDGATDTQYF
len: 15; abundance: once; j_gene: TRBJ2-7; v_gene: TRBV5-1; d_gene: TRBD1; CDR3nt: TGCGCCAGCAGCTTGACCGCGACAGGGACCTACGAGCAGTACTTC; CDR3aa: CASSLTATGTYEQYF
len: 12; abundance: -; j_gene: TRBJ2-3; v_gene: TRBV29-1; d_gene: -; CDR3nt: TGCAGCGTGAGGCGGAGCACAGATACGCAGTATTTT; CDR3aa: CSVRRSTDTQYF
len: 15; abundance: -; j_gene: TRBJ2-5; v_gene: TRBV5-6; d_gene: -; CDR3nt: TGTGCCAGCAGCTTGGCTTTCAAGGGGCCGGAGACCCAGTACTTC; CDR3aa: CASSLAFKGPETQYF
len: 17; abundance: -; j_gene: TRBJ2-5; v_gene: TRBV4-1; d_gene: -; CDR3nt: TGCGCCAGCAGCCAAGACCTGTCTACTACGTACCAAGAGACCCAGTACTTC; CDR3aa: CASSQDLSTTYQETQYF
len: 16; abundance: -; j_gene: TRBJ2-7; v_gene: TRBV6-6; d_gene: -; CDR3nt: TGTGCCAGCAGTCCCGGGGGACAGCAGAGCTCCTACGAGCAGTACTTC; CDR3aa: CASSPGGQQSSYEQYF
len: 15; abundance: -; j_gene: TRBJ2-5; v_gene: TRBV7-2; d_gene: TRBD2; CDR3nt: TGTGCCAGCAGAGTAGCGGGGGCCAACCAAGAGACCCAGTACTTC; CDR3aa: CASRVAGANQETQYF
len: 13; abundance: -; j_gene: TRBJ2-1; v_gene: TRBV13; d_gene: TRBD2; CDR3nt: TGTGCCAGCAGCAAAGGACTAGTCAATGAGCAGTTCTTC; CDR3aa: CASSKGLVNEQFF
len: 17; abundance: -; j_gene: TRBJ2-6; v_gene: TRBV4-2; d_gene: TRBD1; CDR3nt: TGTGCCAGCAGCCAAGTAGGACAGGGCCCTGGGGCCAACGTCCTGACTTTC; CDR3aa: CASSQVGQGPGANVLTF
len: 18; abundance: -; j_gene: TRBJ1-4; v_gene: TRBV4-1; d_gene: -; CDR3nt: TGCGCCAGCAGCCTGCCGTCAGGGGAGCGTTGGACTAATGAAAAACTGTTTTTT; CDR3aa: CASSLPSGERWTNEKLFF
len: 13; abundance: -; j_gene: TRBJ2-7; v_gene: TRBV27; d_gene: TRBD1; CDR3nt: TGTGCCAGCAGCCGGGACAGGGTCCACGAGCAGTACTTC; CDR3aa: CASSRDRVHEQYF
len: 14; abundance: -; j_gene: TRBJ2-1; v_gene: TRBV5-1; d_gene: TRBD2; CDR3nt: TGCGCCAGCAGCGCGAGCGGGGACTACAATGAGCAGTTCTTC; CDR3aa: CASSASGDYNEQFF
len: 15; abundance: -; j_gene: TRBJ2-4; v_gene: TRBV5-1; d_gene: TRBD1; CDR3nt: TGCGCCAGCAGTTCGCCCGGGACAGGGGAAAACATTCAGTACTTC; CDR3aa: CASSSPGTGENIQYF
len: 10; abundance: -; j_gene: TRBJ1-1; v_gene: TRBV20-1; d_gene: -; CDR3nt: TGCAGTGCCAAAGGACAGAAAGCTTTCTTT; CDR3aa: CSAKGQKAFF
len: 12; abundance: -; j_gene: TRBJ2-1; v_gene: TRBV19; d_gene: -; CDR3nt: TGTGCCAGTAACCAGGGATACAATGAGCAGTTCTTC; CDR3aa: CASNQGYNEQFF
len: 14; abundance: -; j_gene: TRBJ2-1; v_gene: TRBV19; d_gene: TRBD2; CDR3nt: TGTGCCAGTAGTTTCCCCCGACTAGCGGATGAGCAGTTCTTC; CDR3aa: CASSFPRLADEQFF
len: 14; abundance: -; j_gene: TRBJ1-1; v_gene: TRBV30; d_gene: -; CDR3nt: TGTGCCTGGACATCGGACAGCTTGAACACTGAAGCTTTCTTT; CDR3aa: CAWTSDSLNTEAFF
len: 15; abundance: -; j_gene: TRBJ2-5; v_gene: TRBV6-1; d_gene: TRBD2; CDR3nt: TGTGCCAGCAGATTACGACTAGCGGATCAAGAGACCCAGTACTTC; CDR3aa: CASRLRLADQETQYF
len: 14; abundance: -; j_gene: TRBJ1-2; v_gene: TRBV5-8; d_gene: -; CDR3nt: TGTGCCAGCAGCTTGGGACAGCACGCCTATGGCTACACCTTC; CDR3aa: CASSLGQHAYGYTF
len: 14; abundance: -; j_gene: TRBJ2-1; v_gene: TRBV6-1; d_gene: -; CDR3nt: TGTGCCAGCACGGACCGCGGACAGACCAATGAGCAGTTCTTC; CDR3aa: CASTDRGQTNEQFF
len: 14; abundance: -; j_gene: TRBJ2-1; v_gene: TRBV12-5; d_gene: -; CDR3nt: TGTGCTAGTGGTTTTGAAATCAAGGGAGACGAGCAGTTCTTC; CDR3aa: CASGFEIKGDEQFF
len: 15; abundance: -; j_gene: TRBJ1-1; v_gene: TRBV27; d_gene: TRBD1; CDR3nt: TGTGCCAGCAGTTTCTACGGACAGGTGAACACTGAAGCTTTCTTT; CDR3aa: CASSFYGQVNTEAFF
len: 14; abundance: -; j_gene: TRBJ2-1; v_gene: TRBV11-2; d_gene: -; CDR3nt: TGTGCCAGCAGAAGGGAAGGGGCCGGGAATGAGCAGTTCTTC; CDR3aa: CASRREGAGNEQFF
len: 15; abundance: -; j_gene: TRBJ2-3; v_gene: TRBV27; d_gene: -; CDR3nt: TGTGCCAGCAGTTTATCGGGGGGATACGGAGATACGCAGTATTTT; CDR3aa: CASSLSGGYGDTQYF
len: 13; abundance: -; j_gene: TRBJ1-5; v_gene: TRBV19; d_gene: TRBD1; CDR3nt: TGTGCCAGTAGTATGCAGGGGGATCAGCCCCAGCATTTT; CDR3aa: CASSMQGDQPQHF
len: 13; abundance: -; j_gene: TRBJ1-2; v_gene: TRBV10-3; d_gene: -; CDR3nt: TGTGCCATCAGTGACGGTGGTCACTATGGCTACACCTTC; CDR3aa: CAISDGGHYGYTF
len: 14; abundance: -; j_gene: TRBJ1-3; v_gene: TRBV7-9; d_gene: TRBD1; CDR3nt: TGTTCCAGCAGCCTCCAGGGGGCTGGAAACACCATATATTTT; CDR3aa: CSSSLQGAGNTIYF
len: 15; abundance: -; j_gene: TRBJ1-1; v_gene: TRBV5-1; d_gene: -; CDR3nt: TGCGCCAGCAGCGATCCGGGACACGCTTACACTGAAGCTTTCTTT; CDR3aa: CASSDPGHAYTEAFF
len: 13; abundance: -; j_gene: TRBJ2-2; v_gene: TRBV11-2; d_gene: TRBD2; CDR3nt: TGTGCCAGCAGCTTACTAGCGGCCGGGGAGCTGTTTTTT; CDR3aa: CASSLLAAGELFF
len: 14; abundance: once; j_gene: TRBJ1-5; v_gene: TRBV2; d_gene: -; CDR3nt: TGTGCCAGCAGTGAAGACTCAACGGGGCAGCCCCAGCATTTT; CDR3aa: CASSEDSTGQPQHF
len: 14; abundance: -; j_gene: TRBJ2-6; v_gene: TRBV7-2; d_gene: -; CDR3nt: TGTGCCAGCACCGTAAAATCTGGGGCCAACGTCCTGACTTTC; CDR3aa: CASTVKSGANVLTF
len: 16; abundance: once; j_gene: TRBJ2-3; v_gene: TRBV2; d_gene: TRBD2; CDR3nt: TGTGCCAGCAGTAGTATAGGACTAGCGGGCACAGATACGCAGTATTTT; CDR3aa: CASSSIGLAGTDTQYF
len: 16; abundance: once; j_gene: TRBJ1-1; v_gene: TRBV5-6; d_gene: -; CDR3nt: TGTGCCAGCAGCTTGGCCAGGGGCCCTCGGTACACTGAAGCTTTCTTT; CDR3aa: CASSLARGPRYTEAFF